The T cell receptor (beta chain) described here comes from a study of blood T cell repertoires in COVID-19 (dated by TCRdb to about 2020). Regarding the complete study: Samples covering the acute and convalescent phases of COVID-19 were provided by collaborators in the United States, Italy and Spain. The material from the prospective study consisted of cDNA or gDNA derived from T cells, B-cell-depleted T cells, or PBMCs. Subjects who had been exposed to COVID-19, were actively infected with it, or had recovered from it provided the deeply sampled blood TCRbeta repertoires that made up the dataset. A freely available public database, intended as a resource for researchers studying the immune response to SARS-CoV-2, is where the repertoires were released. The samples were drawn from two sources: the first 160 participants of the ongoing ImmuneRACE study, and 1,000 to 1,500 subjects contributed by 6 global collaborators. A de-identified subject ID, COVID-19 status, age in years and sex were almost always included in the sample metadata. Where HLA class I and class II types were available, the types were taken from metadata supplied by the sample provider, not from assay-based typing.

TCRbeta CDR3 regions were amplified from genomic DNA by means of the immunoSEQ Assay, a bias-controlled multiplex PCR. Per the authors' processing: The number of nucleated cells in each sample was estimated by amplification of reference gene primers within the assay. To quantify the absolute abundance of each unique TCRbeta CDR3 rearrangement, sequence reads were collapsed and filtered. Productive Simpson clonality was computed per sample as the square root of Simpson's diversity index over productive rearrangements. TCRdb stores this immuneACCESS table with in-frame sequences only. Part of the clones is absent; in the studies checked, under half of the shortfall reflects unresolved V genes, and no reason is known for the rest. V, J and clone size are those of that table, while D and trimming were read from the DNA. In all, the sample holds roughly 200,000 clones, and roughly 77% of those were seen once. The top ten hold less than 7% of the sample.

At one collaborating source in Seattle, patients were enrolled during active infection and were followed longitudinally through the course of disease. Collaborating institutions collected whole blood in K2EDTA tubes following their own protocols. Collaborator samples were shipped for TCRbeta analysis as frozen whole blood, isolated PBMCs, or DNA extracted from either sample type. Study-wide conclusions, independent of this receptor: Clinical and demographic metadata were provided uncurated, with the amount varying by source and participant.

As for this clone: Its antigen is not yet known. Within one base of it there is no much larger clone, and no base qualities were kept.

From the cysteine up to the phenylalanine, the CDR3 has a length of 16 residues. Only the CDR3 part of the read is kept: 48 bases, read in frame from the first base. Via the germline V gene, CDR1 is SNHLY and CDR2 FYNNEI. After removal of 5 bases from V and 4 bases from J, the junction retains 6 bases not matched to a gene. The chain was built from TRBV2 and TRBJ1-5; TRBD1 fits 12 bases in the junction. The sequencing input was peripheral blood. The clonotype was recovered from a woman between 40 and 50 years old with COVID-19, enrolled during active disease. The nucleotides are TGTGCCAGCAGTACGCAGGGACAGGGGGCAAATCAGCCCCAGCATTTT. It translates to CASSTQGQGANQPQHF.